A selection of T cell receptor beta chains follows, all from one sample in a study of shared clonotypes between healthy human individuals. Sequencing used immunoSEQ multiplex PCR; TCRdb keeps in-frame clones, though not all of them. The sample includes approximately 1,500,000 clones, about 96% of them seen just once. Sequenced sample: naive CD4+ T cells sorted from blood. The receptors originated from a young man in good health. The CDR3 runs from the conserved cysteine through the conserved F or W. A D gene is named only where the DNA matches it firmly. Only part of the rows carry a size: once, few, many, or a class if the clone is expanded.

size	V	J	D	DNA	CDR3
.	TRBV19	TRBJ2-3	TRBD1	TGTGCCAGTAGTACGACCGGGACAGGAGTTTTCACAGATACGCAGTATTTT	CASSTTGTGVFTDTQYF
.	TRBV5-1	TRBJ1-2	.	TGCGCCAGCAGCTTGGAGGGCGAGTATGGCTACACCTTC	CASSLEGEYGYTF
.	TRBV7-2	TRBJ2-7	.	TGTGCCAGCAGCTCCAAGGGGGGAGCCGAGCAGTACTTC	CASSSKGGAEQYF
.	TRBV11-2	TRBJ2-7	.	TGTGCCAGCAGCTTTTTGCGGACCGAGCAGTACTTC	CASSFLRTEQYF
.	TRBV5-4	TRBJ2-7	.	TGTGCCAGCAGCTTGGGTGGTGGGGACGAGCAGTACTTC	CASSLGGGDEQYF
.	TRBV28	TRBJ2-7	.	TGTGCCAGCAGCACACGACCTCCACCGGCCTACGAGCAGTACTTC	CASSTRPPPAYEQYF
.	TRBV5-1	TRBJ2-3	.	TGCGCCAGCAGCTTTGTCCCTAGCACAGATACGCAGTATTTT	CASSFVPSTDTQYF
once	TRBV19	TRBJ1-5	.	TGTGCCAGTAGTATAGGGACATTGATTCAGCCCCAGCATTTT	CASSIGTLIQPQHF
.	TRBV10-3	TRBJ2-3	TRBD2	TGTGCCATCAGTGAGCCTAGCGGGAGGATAACAGATACGCAGTATTTT	CAISEPSGRITDTQYF
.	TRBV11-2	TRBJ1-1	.	TGTGCCAGCAGCAACAAGGGGGTCACTGAAGCTTTCTTT	CASSNKGVTEAFF
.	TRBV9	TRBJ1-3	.	TGTGCCAGCAGCGACAGTTCTGGAAACACCATATATTTT	CASSDSSGNTIYF
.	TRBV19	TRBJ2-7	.	TGTGCCAGTAGTAAAAGAAACCCCGGAGTAGACGAGCAGTACTTC	CASSKRNPGVDEQYF
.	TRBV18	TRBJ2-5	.	TGTGCCAGCTCACCACTTAAAGAGACCCAGTACTTC	CASSPLKETQYF
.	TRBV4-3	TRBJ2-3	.	TGCGCCAGCAGCCAAGCTGGTCCCACAGATACGCAGTATTTT	CASSQAGPTDTQYF
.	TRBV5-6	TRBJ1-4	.	TGTGCCAGCAGCTCCATATTCCGGCATGGGACTAATGAAAAACTGTTTTTT	CASSSIFRHGTNEKLFF
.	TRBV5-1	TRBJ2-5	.	TGCGCCAGCAGCTTCAGTCAGGCGGCGGAGACCCAGTACTTC	CASSFSQAAETQYF
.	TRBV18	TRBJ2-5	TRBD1	TGTGCCAGCTTCCCAGGACAGGGAGAGACCCAGTACTTC	CASFPGQGETQYF
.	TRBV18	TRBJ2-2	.	TGTGCCAGCTCACCAGGTTCCGGGGAGCTGTTTTTT	CASSPGSGELFF
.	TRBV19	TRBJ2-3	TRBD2	TGTGCCAGTAGGCAACGTGGGACTAGCGGGAGCCCAGGGGGAGATACGCAGTATTTT	CASRQRGTSGSPGGDTQYF
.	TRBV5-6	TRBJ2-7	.	TGTGCCAGCAGCTCTCGACGCTACGAGCAGTACTTC	CASSSRRYEQYF
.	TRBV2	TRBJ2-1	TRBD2	TGTGCCAGCAGTACTAGCGGGAGAGGCAATGAGCAGTTCTTC	CASSTSGRGNEQFF
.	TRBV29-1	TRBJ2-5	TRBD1	TGCAGCGCCGGACAGGGGGCAGGAGAGACCCAGTACTTC	CSAGQGAGETQYF
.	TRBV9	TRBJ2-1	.	TGTGCCAGCAGCGTAGTCACGGGAACGTTCTACAATGAGCAGTTCTTC	CASSVVTGTFYNEQFF
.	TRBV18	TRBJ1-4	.	TGTGCCACAAGACCAACAACTAATGAAAAACTGTTTTTT	CATRPTTNEKLFF
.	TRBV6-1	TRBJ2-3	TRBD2	TGTGCCAGCAGAGAGCTAGCGGAGGCAGATACGCAGTATTTT	CASRELAEADTQYF
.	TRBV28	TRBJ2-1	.	TGTGCCAGCAGGGGGATCAATGAGCAGTTCTTC	CASRGINEQFF
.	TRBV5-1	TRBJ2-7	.	TGCGCCAGCAGGGAACGCCCGGACAGCTCCTACGAGCAGTACTTC	CASRERPDSSYEQYF
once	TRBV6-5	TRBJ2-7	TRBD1	TGTGCCAGCAGCGTCAACCCGGGACAGGCCTACGAGCAGTACTTC	CASSVNPGQAYEQYF
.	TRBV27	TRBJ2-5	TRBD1	TGTGCCAGCAGTGCAACGACAGGGGGAGAGACCCAGTACTTC	CASSATTGGETQYF
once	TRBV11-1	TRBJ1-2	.	TGTGCCAGCAGCCCTGGGACCCGCTATGGCTACACCTTC	CASSPGTRYGYTF
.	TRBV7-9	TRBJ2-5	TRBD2	TGTGCCAGCAGCTTAGGTAGCGGGAGTGACACCCAGTACTTC	CASSLGSGSDTQYF
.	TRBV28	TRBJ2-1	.	TGTGCCAGCAGTTTATCGGCGAGCCATGAGCAGTTCTTC	CASSLSASHEQFF
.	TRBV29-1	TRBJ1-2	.	TGCAGCGTTGAAGACGAGGGGTATCGTGGCTACACCTTC	CSVEDEGYRGYTF
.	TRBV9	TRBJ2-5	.	TGTGCCAGCAGCGCGGCGGGGGAGACCCAGTACTTC	CASSAAGETQYF
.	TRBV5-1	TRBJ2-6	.	TGCGCCAGCAGCTTGTCAGGGCTAAGCTCTGGGGCCAACGTCCTGACTTTC	CASSLSGLSSGANVLTF
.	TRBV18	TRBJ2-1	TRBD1	TGTGCCAGCTCACCTAGGACAGGGGAATACAATGAGCAGTTCTTC	CASSPRTGEYNEQFF
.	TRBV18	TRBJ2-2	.	TGTGCCAGCTCAACCCGAGCTCCTGGGGAGCTGTTTTTT	CASSTRAPGELFF
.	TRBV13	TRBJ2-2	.	TGTGCCAGCAGCTTAATAAAGGAGGGGAGAACCGGGGAGCTGTTTTTT	CASSLIKEGRTGELFF
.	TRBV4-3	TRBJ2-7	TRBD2	TGCGCCAGCAGCCAAATAGCGGGTGGGCCTTACGAGCAGTACTTC	CASSQIAGGPYEQYF
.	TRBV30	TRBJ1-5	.	TGTGCCTGGGGCAGGGATAGCAATCAGCCCCAGCATTTT	CAWGRDSNQPQHF
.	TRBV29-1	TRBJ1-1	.	TGCAGCGGGGTGGGGCAGGGCCTCACTGAAGCTTTCTTT	CSGVGQGLTEAFF
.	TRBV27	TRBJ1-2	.	TGTGCCAGCAGAGAGCAGGGGCTAGACTATGGCTACACCTTC	CASREQGLDYGYTF
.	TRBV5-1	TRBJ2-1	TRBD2	TGCGCCAGCAGCTTGGACGGGAGGGCCACTGAGCAGTTCTTC	CASSLDGRATEQFF
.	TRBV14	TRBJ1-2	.	TGTGCCAGCAGCCAATCGAAGGGGGGATGGGGCTACACCTTC	CASSQSKGGWGYTF
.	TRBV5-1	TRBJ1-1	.	TGCGCCAGCGGATCCCTGATGAGTACTGAAGCTTTCTTT	CASGSLMSTEAFF
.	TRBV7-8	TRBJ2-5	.	TGTGCCAGCAGCTTAGACCGAGGCCGGCAAAGCCGGATCAGGGGAGAGACCCAGTACTTC	CASSLDRGRQSRIRGETQYF
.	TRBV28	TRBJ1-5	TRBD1	TGTGCCAGCAGTCGAGACAGGGGCAATCAGCCCCAGCATTTT	CASSRDRGNQPQHF